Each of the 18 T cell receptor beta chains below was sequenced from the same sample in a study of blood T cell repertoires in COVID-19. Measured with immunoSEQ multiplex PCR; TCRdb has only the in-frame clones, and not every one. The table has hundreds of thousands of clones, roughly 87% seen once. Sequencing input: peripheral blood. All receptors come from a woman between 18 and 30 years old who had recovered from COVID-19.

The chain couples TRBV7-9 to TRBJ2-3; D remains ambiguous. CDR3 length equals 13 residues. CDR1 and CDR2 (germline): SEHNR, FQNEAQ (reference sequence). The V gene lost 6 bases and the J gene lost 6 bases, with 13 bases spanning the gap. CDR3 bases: TGTGCCAGCAGTTCGGAGCTGCGGGATACGCAGTATTTT. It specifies CASSSELRDTQYF.

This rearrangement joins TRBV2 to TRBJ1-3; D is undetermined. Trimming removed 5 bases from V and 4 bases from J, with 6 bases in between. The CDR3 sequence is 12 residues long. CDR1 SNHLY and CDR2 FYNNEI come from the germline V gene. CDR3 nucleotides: TGTGCCAGCAGTTACAGAGGAAACACCATATATTTT. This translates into CASSYRGNTIYF.

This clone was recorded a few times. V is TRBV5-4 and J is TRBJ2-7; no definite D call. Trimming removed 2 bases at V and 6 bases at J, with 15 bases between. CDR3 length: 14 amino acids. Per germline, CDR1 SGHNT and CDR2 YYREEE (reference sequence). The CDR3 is CASSFEALEGEQYF. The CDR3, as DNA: TGTGCCAGCAGCTTTGAAGCTCTAGAAGGCGAGCAGTACTTC.

The CDR3 loop is CASSDRTRASYNEQFF. CDR3 DNA sequence: TGCGCCAGCAGTGACCGGACTAGGGCGTCCTACAATGAGCAGTTCTTC. The genes are TRBV10-1 and TRBJ2-1; 7 nucleotides match TRBD2. V gave up 3 bases and J gave up 1 base; unmatched junction bases: 6. There are 16 residues in the CDR3. Per germline, CDR1 WNHNN and CDR2 SYGVQD (reference sequence).

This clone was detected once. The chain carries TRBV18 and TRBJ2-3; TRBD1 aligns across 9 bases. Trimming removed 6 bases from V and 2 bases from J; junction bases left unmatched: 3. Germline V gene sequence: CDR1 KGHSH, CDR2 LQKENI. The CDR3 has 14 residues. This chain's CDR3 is CASSEQGATDTQYF. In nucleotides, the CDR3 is TGTGCCAGCTCGGAACAGGGGGCCACAGATACGCAGTATTTT.

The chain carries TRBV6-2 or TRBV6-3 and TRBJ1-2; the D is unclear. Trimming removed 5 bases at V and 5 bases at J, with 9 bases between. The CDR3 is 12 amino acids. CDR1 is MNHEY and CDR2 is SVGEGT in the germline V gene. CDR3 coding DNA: TGTGCCAGCAGTGGCAGTTATTATGGCTACACCTTC. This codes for CASSGSYYGYTF.

The CDR3, as DNA: TGTGCCAGCAGTCTCCGACTAGCGGGGCTATACAATGAGCAGTTCTTC. Protein product: CASSLRLAGLYNEQFF. The chain has TRBV27 and TRBJ2-1; 11 bases line up with TRBD2. V lost 5 bases to trimming and J lost 4 bases; unmatched junction nucleotides: 7. The length of the CDR3 is 16 residues. Germline assignment: CDR1 MNHEY and CDR2 SMNVEV (reference sequence).

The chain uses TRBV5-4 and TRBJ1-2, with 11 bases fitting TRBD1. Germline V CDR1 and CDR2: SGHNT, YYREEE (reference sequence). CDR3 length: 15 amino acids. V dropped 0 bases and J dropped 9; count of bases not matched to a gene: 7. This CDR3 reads CASSLGTGGEWSYTF. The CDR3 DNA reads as TGTGCCAGCAGCTTGGGGACAGGGGGCGAGTGGAGCTACACCTTC.

In DNA, the CDR3 is TGTGCCACCGAGGGCGTGGGGGGAAGCATGAACACTGAAGCTTTCTTT. Translated, it gives CATEGVGGSMNTEAFF. V is TRBV13 and J is TRBJ1-1; a weak D match, TRBD1 (5 bases). The germline V gene encodes CDR1 PRHDT and CDR2 FYEKMQ (reference sequence). The CDR3 extends over 16 amino acids. V was shortened by 10 bases and J by 0 bases, with 21 bases between the two germline ends.

CDR3 DNA sequence: TGTGCCAGCAGCTTGGGTCAGGGGGCCTACAATGAGCAGTTCTTC. As protein: CASSLGQGAYNEQFF. This chain links TRBV7-9 with TRBJ2-1; 7 nucleotides align to TRBD1. This CDR3 has 15 amino acids. Germline trimming cut 3 bases from V and 2 bases from J; bases unmatched to any gene: 4. The germline V gene encodes CDR1 SEHNR and CDR2 FQNEAQ (reference sequence).

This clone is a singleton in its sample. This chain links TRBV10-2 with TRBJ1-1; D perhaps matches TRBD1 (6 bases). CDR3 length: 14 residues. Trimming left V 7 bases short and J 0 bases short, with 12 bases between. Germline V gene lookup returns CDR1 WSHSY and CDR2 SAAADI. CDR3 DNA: TGCGCCAGCACACCGGGACAAATGAACACTGAAGCTTTCTTT. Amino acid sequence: CASTPGQMNTEAFF.

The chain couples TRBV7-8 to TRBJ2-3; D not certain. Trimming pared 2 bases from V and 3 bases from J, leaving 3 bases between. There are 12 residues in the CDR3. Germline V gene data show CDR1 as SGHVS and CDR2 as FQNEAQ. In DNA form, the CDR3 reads TGTGCCAGCAGCTTATCGACAGATACGCAGTATTTT. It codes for CASSLSTDTQYF.

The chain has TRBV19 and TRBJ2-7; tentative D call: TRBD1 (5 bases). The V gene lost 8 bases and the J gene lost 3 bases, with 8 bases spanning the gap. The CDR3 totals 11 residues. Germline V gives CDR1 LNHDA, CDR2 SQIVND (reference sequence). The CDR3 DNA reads TGTGCCAGTGTTCAGGGCTACGAGCAGTACTTC. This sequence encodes CASVQGYEQYF.

The CDR3 DNA follows: TGTGCCTGGAGTACAGGGCCCAACTATGGCTACACCTTC. As protein: CAWSTGPNYGYTF. J is TRBJ1-2 and V is TRBV30; a weak D match, TRBD1 (6 bases). Germline-derived CDR1 and CDR2 are GTSNPN and SVGIG (reference sequence). The V and J ends lost 2 bases and 2 bases respectively, with 9 bases between them. This CDR3 comprises 13 residues. Using reference TRBV30 and TRBJ1-2 for the parts outside the CDR3, the full variable domain is SQTIHQWPATLVQPVGSPLSLECTVEGTSNPNLYWYRQAAGRGLQLLFYSVGIGQISSEVPQNLSASRPQDRQFILSSKKLLLSDSGFYLCAWSTGPNYGYTFGSGTRLTVV.

The DNA of the CDR3 is TGTGCCAGCAGCCAGATGGACACTTTTCCCCTCCACTTT. The encoded protein is CASSQMDTFPLHF. V is TRBV14 and J is TRBJ1-6; D might be TRBD1 (5 bases). Germline-derived CDR1 and CDR2 are SGHDN and FVKESK. The CDR3 contains 13 residues. Trimming took 3 bases from V and 13 from J, leaving 13 bases between them.

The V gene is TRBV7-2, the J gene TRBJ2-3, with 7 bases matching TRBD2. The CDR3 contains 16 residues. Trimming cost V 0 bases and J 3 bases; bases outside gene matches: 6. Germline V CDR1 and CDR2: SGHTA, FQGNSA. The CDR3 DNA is TGTGCCAGCAGCTTAGCGGTACCAGCGGGAACAGATACGCAGTATTTT. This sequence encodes CASSLAVPAGTDTQYF.

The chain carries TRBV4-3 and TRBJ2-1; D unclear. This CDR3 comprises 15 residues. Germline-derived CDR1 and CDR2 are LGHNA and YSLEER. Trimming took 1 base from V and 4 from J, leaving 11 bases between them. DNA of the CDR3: TGCGCCAGCAGCCAAGTGGAAGAAGCGTACAATGAGCAGTTCTTC. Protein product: CASSQVEEAYNEQFF.

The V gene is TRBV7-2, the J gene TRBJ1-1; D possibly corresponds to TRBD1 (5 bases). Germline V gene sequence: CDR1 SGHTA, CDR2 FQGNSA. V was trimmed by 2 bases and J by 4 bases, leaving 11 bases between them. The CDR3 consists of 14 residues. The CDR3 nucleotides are TGTGCCAGCAGCTTATCCGGGCAGGGCACTGAAGCTTTCTTT. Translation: CASSLSGQGTEAFF.